These 19 T cell receptor beta chains came from one sample sequenced in a study of regulatory T cells in long-lasting Graves disease. Arm-PCR of CDR3 regions and iRepertoire HTBI primers were the basis on which TCR beta libraries were built. MiXCR was run by TCRdb on the multiplex PCR reads, yielding one entry per CDR3 protein. In the table there are just over 600,000 distinct CDR3 sequences, less than 20% of which are singletons. Specified time point: newly diagnosed GD, antithyroid drugs for less than 3 months. Isolated PBMC RNA provided the starting material for the TCR library. The sample was also reused in another study, on T cells in Graves' hyperthyroidism and ophthalmopathy.

Here the sequenced sample was peripheral blood mononuclear cells (PBMCs), taken at new diagnosis, from a patient treated with antithyroid drugs. The source of these receptors is a woman between 25 and 40 years old with Graves disease.

This clonotype has just a few counts. The chain combines TRBV6-2 or TRBV6-3 with TRBJ2-2; 7 bases line up with TRBD2. J lost 5 bases, V lost 6 bases, and 6 bases had no gene match. This CDR3 comprises 14 residues. Germline lookup yields CDR1 MNHEY and CDR2 SVGEGT. CDR3 sequence: CASRTLLATGELFF. CDR3 coding DNA: TGTGCCAGCAGGACATTACTAGCGACCGGGGAGCTGTTTTTT.

Concerning this clonotype itself: This could be a read error, since a much larger clone is one nucleotide away. This chain uses TRBV5-1 with TRBJ2-1; D might be TRBD2 (6 bases). There are 16 residues in the CDR3. CDR1 and CDR2 from the germline V gene are SGHRS and YFSETQ. V dropped 5 bases and J dropped 10 bases, with 25 bases sitting between them. The CDR3 sequence: CASRGSVAVSSYEQFF. CDR3 in DNA: TGCGCCAGCAGGGGGTCGGTAGCGGTCAGCTCCTACGAGCAGTTCTTC.

The chain carries TRBV9 and TRBJ2-1, with 9 positions matching TRBD2. J was trimmed by 0 bases and V by 6 bases; bases with no gene match: 19. This CDR3 is 20 amino acids long. Germline V gene lookup returns CDR1 SGDLS and CDR2 YYNGEE. The CDR3 nucleotides are TGTGCCAGCACCCAAGGGCCTAGCGGGAACCCTTTGAGCTCCTACAATGAGCAGTTCTTC. As protein: CASTQGPSGNPLSSYNEQFF.

The sample holds many counts of this clonotype. The V and J genes are TRBV7-9 and TRBJ2-1; 7 positions match TRBD1. V lost 7 bases, J lost 8 bases, and 5 bases stayed unmatched. The germline CDR1 and CDR2 sequences are SEHNR and FQNEAQ (reference sequence). The CDR3 has 12 residues. The CDR3 here is CASTRQGDEQFF. DNA of the CDR3: TGTGCCAGCACGCGACAGGGCGATGAGCAGTTCTTC. The full variable domain, with the rest looked up from reference TRBV7-9 and TRBJ2-1, is DTGVSQNPRHKITKRGQNVTFRCDPISEHNRLYWYRQTLGQGPEFLTYFQNEAQLEKSRLLSDRFSAERPKGSFSTLEIQRTEQGDSAMYLCASTRQGDEQFFGPGTRLTVL.

This clonotype turned up a few times. The gene calls are TRBV5-4 and TRBJ2-1; no definite D call. Trimming removed 4 bases at V and 6 bases at J, with 11 bases between. CDR1 is SGHNT and CDR2 is YYREEE in the germline V gene (reference sequence). The CDR3 covers 13 residues. CDR3 in amino acids: CASSAGSFNEQFF. The CDR3 DNA is TGTGCCAGCAGCGCCGGGTCATTCAATGAGCAGTTCTTC.

Many counts were recorded for this clonotype. The DNA for the CDR3 is TGTGCCACCAGTGACCCCGGGACTAACTACAATGAGCAGTTCTTC. Encoded protein: CATSDPGTNYNEQFF. The gene calls are TRBV24-1 and TRBJ2-1; 7 bases match TRBD2. Germline CDR1 and CDR2: KGHDR and SFDVKD. This CDR3 comprises 15 residues. V dropped 4 bases and J dropped 3; count of bases not matched to a gene: 5.

The rearrangement links TRBV12-3 or TRBV12-4 to TRBJ2-1, with 9 bases that match TRBD1. This CDR3 is built from 16 residues. V was clipped by 6 bases and J by 8 bases; unmatched bases: 14. CDR3 sequence: CASRPPGTGFIDEQFF. CDR3 bases: TGTGCCAGCAGACCCCCAGGGACAGGGTTTATAGATGAGCAGTTCTTC.

A remark on this clonotype: Germline and junction disagree at one end, which may indicate a read error. J is TRBJ2-3 and V is TRBV3-1; 10 nucleotides align to TRBD1. This CDR3 is 17 amino acids long. Looked up from germline, CDR1 is LGHDT and CDR2 is YNNKEL (reference sequence). Here the CDR3 reads CAGRPGLRQGAEDTQYF. The CDR3 nucleotides are TGTGCCGGCAGGCCTGGATTGAGACAGGGGGCAGAAGATACGCAGTATTTT.

The genes are TRBV19 and TRBJ2-6; TRBD1 agrees at 8 bases. Germline trimming cut 5 bases from V and 3 bases from J; bases unmatched to any gene: 6. The CDR3 consists of 16 residues. Germline CDR1 and CDR2: LNHDA and SQIVND (reference sequence). In DNA form, the CDR3 reads TGTGCCAGTAGTGTCCAGGGGGCGTTTGGGGCCAACGTCCTGACTTTC. Translating it yields CASSVQGAFGANVLTF.

V and J are TRBV15 and TRBJ2-1; no definite D call. This CDR3 has 12 amino acids. CDR1 is LNHNV and CDR2 is YYDKDF in the germline V gene (reference sequence). Trimming stripped 8 bases from V and 7 bases from J, with 12 bases between. The DNA of the CDR3 is TGTGCCACCGCATCATTCACGAATGAGCAGTTCTTC. Translation gives CATASFTNEQFF.

This clonotype was counted at least ten times. The chain couples TRBV6-1 to TRBJ2-7, with 8 positions matching TRBD1. Germline lookup yields CDR1 MNHNS and CDR2 SASEGT. The CDR3 has 16 amino acids. The ends lost 8 bases at V and 4 bases at J; junction bases unmatched: 16. The CDR3 nucleotides read TGTGCCAGCCGCCATTGGGACTGGACAGGGAAATACGAGCAGTACTTC. Protein: CASRHWDWTGKYEQYF.

This clonotype was detected only a few times. The chain combines TRBV14 with TRBJ2-7, with TRBD1 matching over 9 bases. The trim removed 3 bases at V and 7 bases at J, leaving 19 bases unmatched. Germline loops: CDR1 SGHDN, CDR2 FVKESK. The length of the CDR3 is 18 residues. The CDR3 sequence is CASSQGGTGGRGRKEQYF. The CDR3 DNA sequence: TGTGCCAGCAGCCAGGGGGGAACAGGGGGCAGAGGAAGGAAGGAGCAGTACTTC.

This clonotype was recorded many times. The CDR3 region is CASSSDRGSEQYF. The CDR3 DNA follows: TGTGCCAGCAGTTCGGACAGGGGAAGCGAGCAGTACTTC. The genes are TRBV6-5 and TRBJ2-7; TRBD1 agrees at 9 bases. After removal of 4 bases from V and 6 bases from J, the junction contained 4 bases not matched to a gene. Germline V lookup: CDR1 MNHEY, CDR2 SVGAGI. This CDR3 has 13 amino acids.

This clonotype was found a few times. The rearrangement joins TRBV3-1 to TRBJ1-4; tentative D call: TRBD1 (6 bases). With 4 bases removed from V and 8 bases from J, the gap between germline ends came to 17 bases. Germline CDR1 LGHDT, CDR2 YNNKEL (reference sequence). The CDR3 sequence is 15 residues long. CDR3 amino acids: CASSPQGQGIEKLFF. CDR3 DNA: TGTGCCAGCAGCCCCCAAGGGCAGGGGATAGAAAAACTGTTTTTT.

The chain combines TRBV3-1 with TRBJ1-6; 11 bases line up with TRBD1. This CDR3 spans 16 amino acids. The J segment lost 13 bases and the V segment lost 4 bases, leaving 12 bases of the junction unmatched. CDR1 LGHDT and CDR2 YNNKEL come from the germline V gene (reference sequence). CDR3 in amino acids: CASSRGTGTGGSPLHF. CDR3 nucleotides: TGTGCCAGCAGCCGAGGGACCGGGACAGGGGGTTCCCCCCTCCACTTT.

This clonotype occurred a few times. The chain combines TRBV14 with TRBJ2-4, with D perhaps TRBD1 (6 bases). Trimming removed 3 bases at V and 0 bases at J, with 12 bases between. Germline assignment: CDR1 SGHDN and CDR2 FVKESK. There are 16 residues in the CDR3. CDR3 sequence reads: CASSQETGLAKNIQYF. CDR3 nucleotide sequence: TGTGCCAGCAGCCAGGAGACAGGACTAGCCAAAAACATTCAGTACTTC.

This chain uses TRBV19 with TRBJ2-7; perhaps TRBD1 as D (5 bases). Germline assignment: CDR1 LNHDA and CDR2 SQIVND (reference sequence). The CDR3 contains 13 residues. Trimming left V 5 bases short and J 3 bases short, with 11 bases between. The CDR3 loop reads CASSESGLYEQYF. In nucleotides, the CDR3 is TGTGCCAGTAGTGAATCAGGGCTCTACGAGCAGTACTTC.

The rearrangement uses TRBV12-3 or TRBV12-4 and TRBJ1-1, with unresolved D. V was shortened by 2 bases and J by 4 bases, with 11 bases between the two germline ends. The CDR3 loop spans 14 amino acids. In nucleotides, the CDR3 is TGTGCCAGCAGTTTAAACTGGCCGGCCACTGAAGCTTTCTTT. Residues: CASSLNWPATEAFF.

This clonotype was detected ten times or more. The rearrangement links TRBV19 to TRBJ1-1; 7 nucleotides align to TRBD1. The germline V gene encodes CDR1 LNHDA and CDR2 SQIVND (reference sequence). Trimming took 6 bases from V and 7 from J; bases not matched to a gene: 8. This CDR3 comprises 13 residues. As DNA, the CDR3 is TGTGCCAGTAGGCCACAGGGGCTCGGTGAAGCTTTCTTT. Protein sequence: CASRPQGLGEAFF.